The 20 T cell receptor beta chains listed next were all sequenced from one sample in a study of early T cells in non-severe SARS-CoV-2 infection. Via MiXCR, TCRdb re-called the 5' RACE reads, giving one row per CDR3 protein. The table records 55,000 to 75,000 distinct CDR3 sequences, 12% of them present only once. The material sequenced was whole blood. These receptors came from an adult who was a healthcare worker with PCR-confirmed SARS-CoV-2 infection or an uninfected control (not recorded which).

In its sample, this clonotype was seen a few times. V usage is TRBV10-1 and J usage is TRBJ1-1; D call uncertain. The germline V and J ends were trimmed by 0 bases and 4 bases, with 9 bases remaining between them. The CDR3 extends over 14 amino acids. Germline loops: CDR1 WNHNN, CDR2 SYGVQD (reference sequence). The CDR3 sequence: CASSESARVTEAFF. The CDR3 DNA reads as TGCGCCAGCAGTGAGTCCGCTAGGGTCACTGAAGCTTTCTTT.

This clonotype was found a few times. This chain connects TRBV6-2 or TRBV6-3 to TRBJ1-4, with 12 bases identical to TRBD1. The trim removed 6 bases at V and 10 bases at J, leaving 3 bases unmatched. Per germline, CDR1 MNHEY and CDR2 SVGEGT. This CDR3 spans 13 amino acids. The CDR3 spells CASSGTGGRKLFF. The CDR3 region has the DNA TGTGCCAGCAGCGGGACAGGGGGCAGAAAACTGTTTTTT.

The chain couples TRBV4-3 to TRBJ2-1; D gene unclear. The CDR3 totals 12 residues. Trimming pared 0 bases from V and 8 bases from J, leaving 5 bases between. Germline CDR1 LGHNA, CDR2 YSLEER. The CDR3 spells CASSQEGDEQFF. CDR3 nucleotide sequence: TGCGCCAGCAGCCAAGAGGGCGATGAGCAGTTCTTC.

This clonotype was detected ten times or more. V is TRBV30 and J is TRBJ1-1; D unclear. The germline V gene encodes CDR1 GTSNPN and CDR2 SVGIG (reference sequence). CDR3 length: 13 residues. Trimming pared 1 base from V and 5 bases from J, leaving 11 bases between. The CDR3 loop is CAWSGGGRTEAFF. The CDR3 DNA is TGTGCCTGGAGTGGAGGTGGGAGGACTGAAGCTTTCTTT.

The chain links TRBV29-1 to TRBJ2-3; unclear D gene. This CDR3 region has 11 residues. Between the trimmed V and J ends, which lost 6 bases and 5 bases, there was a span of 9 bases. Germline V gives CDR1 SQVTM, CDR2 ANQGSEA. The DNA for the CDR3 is TGCAGCGTGGTCTTGGGAGATACGCAGTATTTT. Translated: CSVVLGDTQYF.

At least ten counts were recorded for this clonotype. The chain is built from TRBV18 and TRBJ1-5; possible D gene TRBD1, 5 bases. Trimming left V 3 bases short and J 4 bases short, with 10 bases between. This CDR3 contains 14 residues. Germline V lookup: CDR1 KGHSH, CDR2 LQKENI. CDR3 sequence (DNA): TGTGCCAGCTCACCCCAGGGAGGGAATCAGCCCCAGCATTTT. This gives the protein CASSPQGGNQPQHF.

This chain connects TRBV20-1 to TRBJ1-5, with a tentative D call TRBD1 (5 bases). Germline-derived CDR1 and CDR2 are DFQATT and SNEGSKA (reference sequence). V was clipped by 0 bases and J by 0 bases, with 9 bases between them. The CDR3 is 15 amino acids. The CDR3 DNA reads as TGCAGTGCTAGAGACACTGGGGGTAGCAATCAGCCCCAGCATTTT. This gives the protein CSARDTGGSNQPQHF.

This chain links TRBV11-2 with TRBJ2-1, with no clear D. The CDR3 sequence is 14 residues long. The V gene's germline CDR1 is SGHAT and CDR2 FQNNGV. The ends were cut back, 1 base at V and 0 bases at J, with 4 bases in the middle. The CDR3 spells CASSLVYSYNEQFF. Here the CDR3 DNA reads TGTGCCAGCAGCTTAGTTTACTCCTACAATGAGCAGTTCTTC.

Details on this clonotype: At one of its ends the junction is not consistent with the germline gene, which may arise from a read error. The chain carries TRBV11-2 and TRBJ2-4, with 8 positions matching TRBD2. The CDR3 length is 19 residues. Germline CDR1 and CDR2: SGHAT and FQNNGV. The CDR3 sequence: CASSPGDLAGKRAKNIQHF. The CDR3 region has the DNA TGTGCCAGCAGCCCCGGGGACTTAGCGGGGAAGAGAGCCAAAAACATTCAGCACTTC.

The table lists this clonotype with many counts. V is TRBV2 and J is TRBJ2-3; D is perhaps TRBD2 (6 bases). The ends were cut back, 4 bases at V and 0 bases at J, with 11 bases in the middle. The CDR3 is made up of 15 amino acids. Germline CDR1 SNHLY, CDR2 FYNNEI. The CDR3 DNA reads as TGTGCCAGCAGTGTGACTAGAATTAGCACAGATACGCAGTATTTT. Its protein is CASSVTRISTDTQYF.

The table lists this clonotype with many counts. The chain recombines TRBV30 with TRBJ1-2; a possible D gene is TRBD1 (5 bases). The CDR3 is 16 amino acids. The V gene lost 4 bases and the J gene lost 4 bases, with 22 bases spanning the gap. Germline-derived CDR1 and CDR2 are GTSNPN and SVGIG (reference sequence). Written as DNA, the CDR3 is TGTGCCTGGACCCTCCCCCGGCACCTCGGGACCTATGGCTACACCTTC. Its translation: CAWTLPRHLGTYGYTF.

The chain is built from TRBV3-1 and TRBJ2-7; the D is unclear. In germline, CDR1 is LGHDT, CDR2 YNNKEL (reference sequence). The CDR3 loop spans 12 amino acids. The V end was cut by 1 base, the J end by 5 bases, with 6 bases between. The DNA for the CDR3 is TGTGCCAGCAGCCAAGTCGAGGACGAGCAGTACTTC. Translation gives CASSQVEDEQYF.

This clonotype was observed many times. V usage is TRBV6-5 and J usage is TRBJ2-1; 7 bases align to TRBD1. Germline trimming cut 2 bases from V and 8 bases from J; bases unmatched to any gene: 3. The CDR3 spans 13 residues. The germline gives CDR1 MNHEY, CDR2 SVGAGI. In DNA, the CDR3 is TGTGCCAGCAGTTACCAAGACAGGGATGAGCAGTTCTTC. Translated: CASSYQDRDEQFF.

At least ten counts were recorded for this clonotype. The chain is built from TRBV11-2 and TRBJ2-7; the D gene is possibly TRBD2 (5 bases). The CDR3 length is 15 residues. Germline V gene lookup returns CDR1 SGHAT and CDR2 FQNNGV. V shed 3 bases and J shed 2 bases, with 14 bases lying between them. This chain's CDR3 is CASSFYGVNAYEQYF. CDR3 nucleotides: TGTGCCAGCAGCTTTTACGGGGTAAACGCCTACGAGCAGTACTTC.

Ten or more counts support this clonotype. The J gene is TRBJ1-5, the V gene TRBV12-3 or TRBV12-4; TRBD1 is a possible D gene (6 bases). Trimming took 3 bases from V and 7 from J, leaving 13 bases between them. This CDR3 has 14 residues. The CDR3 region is CASSFGGAGQPQHF. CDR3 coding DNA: TGTGCCAGCAGTTTTGGGGGCGCCGGACAGCCCCAGCATTTT.

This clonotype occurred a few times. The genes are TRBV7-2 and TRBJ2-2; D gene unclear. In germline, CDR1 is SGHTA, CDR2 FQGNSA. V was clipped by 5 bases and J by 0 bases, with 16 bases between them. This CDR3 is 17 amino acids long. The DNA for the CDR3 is TGTGCCAGCAGCCACCCCAGGACCCACCCGAACACCGGGGAGCTGTTTTTT. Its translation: CASSHPRTHPNTGELFF.

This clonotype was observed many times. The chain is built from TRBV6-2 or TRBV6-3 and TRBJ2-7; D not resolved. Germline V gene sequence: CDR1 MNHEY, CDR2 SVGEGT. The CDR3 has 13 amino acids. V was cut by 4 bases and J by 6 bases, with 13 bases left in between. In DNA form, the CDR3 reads TGTGCCAGCAGTTCGTATGTGGAGTCCGAGCAGTACTTC. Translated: CASSSYVESEQYF.

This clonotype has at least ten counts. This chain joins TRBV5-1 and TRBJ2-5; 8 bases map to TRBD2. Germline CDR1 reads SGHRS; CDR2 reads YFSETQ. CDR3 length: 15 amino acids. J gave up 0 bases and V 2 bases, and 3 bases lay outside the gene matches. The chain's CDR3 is CASSFGGAYQETQYF. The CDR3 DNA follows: TGCGCCAGCAGCTTCGGGGGGGCCTACCAAGAGACCCAGTACTTC.

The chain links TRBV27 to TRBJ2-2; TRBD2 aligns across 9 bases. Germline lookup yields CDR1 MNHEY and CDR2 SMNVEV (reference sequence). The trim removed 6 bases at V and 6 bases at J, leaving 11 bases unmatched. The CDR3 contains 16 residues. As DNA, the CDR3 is TGTGCCAGCAGCACAATAATTAGCGGGGGAGCCGGGGAGCTGTTTTTT. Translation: CASSTIISGGAGELFF.

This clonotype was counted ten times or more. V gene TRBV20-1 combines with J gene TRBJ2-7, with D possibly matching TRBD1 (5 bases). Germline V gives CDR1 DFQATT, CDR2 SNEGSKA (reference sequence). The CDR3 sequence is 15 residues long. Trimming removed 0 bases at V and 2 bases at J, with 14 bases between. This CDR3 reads CSARDAQVEAYEQYF. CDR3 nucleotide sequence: TGCAGTGCTAGAGACGCACAGGTGGAAGCCTACGAGCAGTACTTC.